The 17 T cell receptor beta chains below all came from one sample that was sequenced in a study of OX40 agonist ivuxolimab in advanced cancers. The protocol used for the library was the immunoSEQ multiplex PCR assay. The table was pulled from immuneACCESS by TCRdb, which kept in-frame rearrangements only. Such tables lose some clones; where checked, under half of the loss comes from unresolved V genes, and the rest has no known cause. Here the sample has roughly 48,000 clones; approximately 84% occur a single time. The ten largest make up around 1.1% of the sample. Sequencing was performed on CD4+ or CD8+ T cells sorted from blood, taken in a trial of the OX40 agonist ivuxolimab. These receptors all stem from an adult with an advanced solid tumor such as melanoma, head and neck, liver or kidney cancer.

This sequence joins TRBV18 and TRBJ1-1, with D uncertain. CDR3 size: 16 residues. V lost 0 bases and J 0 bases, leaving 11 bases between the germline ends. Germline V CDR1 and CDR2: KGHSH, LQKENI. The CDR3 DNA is TGTGCCAGCTCACCACCGTTGGCCATTATGAACACTGAAGCTTTCTTT. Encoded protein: CASSPPLAIMNTEAFF. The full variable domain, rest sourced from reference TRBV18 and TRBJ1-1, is NAGVMQNPRHLVRRRGQEARLRCSPMKGHSHVYWYRQLPEEGLKFMVYLQKENIIDESGMPKERFSAEFPKEGPSILRIQQVVRGDSAAYFCASSPPLAIMNTEAFFGQGTRLTVV.

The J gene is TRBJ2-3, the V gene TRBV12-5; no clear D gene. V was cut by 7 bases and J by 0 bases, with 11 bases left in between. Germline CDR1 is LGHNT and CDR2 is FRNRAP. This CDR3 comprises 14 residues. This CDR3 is CASASRASTDTQYF. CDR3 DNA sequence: TGTGCTAGTGCCAGTAGGGCGAGCACAGATACGCAGTATTTT.

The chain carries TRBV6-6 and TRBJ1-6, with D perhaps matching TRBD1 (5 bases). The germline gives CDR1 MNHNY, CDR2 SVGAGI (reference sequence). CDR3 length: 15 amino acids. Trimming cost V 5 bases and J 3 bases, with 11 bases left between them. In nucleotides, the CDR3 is TGTGCCAGCAGTCAAGACAGTCTCTATAATTCACCCCTCCACTTT. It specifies CASSQDSLYNSPLHF.

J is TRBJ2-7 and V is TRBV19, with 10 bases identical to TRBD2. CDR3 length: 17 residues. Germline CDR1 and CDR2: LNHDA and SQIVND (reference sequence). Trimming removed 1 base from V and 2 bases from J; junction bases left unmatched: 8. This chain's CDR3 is CASSIAQGAGGPYEQYF. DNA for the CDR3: TGTGCCAGTAGTATAGCACAGGGAGCGGGAGGGCCCTACGAGCAGTACTTC. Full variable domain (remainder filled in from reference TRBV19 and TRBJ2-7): DGGITQSPKYLFRKEGQNVTLSCEQNLNHDAMYWYRQDPGQGLRLIYYSQIVNDFQKGDIAEGYSVSREKKESFPLTVTSAQKNPTAFYLCASSIAQGAGGPYEQYFGPGTRLTVT.

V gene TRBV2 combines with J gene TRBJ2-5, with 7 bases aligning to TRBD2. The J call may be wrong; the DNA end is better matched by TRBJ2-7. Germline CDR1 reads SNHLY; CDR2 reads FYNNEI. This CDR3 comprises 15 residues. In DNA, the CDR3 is TGTGCCAGCAGTGAGTTCGCTAGCGGTCCCTACGAGCAGTACTTC. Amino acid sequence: CASSEFASGPYEQYF.

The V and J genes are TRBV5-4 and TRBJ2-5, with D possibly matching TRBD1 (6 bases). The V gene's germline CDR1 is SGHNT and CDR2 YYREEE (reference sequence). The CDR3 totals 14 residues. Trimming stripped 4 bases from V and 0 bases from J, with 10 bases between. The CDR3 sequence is CASSGTRNQETQYF. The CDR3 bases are TGTGCCAGCAGCGGGACAAGGAACCAAGAGACCCAGTACTTC.

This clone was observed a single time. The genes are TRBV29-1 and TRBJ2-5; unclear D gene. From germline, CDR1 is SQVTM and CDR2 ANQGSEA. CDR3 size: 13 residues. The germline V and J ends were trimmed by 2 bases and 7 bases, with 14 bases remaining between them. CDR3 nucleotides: TGCAGCGTTGAAAAAAGCGAACCAGGGACCCAGTACTTC. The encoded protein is CSVEKSEPGTQYF.

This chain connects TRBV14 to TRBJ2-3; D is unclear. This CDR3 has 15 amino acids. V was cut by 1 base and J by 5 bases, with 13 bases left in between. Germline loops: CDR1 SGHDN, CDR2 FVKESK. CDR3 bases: TGTGCCAGCAGCCAAGCGAGACCTTCCGTAGATACGCAGTATTTT. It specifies CASSQARPSVDTQYF.

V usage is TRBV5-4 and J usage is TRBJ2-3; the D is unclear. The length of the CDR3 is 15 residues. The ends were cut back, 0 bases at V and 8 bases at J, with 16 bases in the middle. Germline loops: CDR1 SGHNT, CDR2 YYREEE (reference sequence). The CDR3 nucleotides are TGTGCCAGCAGCTTGGGGTCCCTTAAGTCTGGTACGCAGTATTTT. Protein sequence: CASSLGSLKSGTQYF.

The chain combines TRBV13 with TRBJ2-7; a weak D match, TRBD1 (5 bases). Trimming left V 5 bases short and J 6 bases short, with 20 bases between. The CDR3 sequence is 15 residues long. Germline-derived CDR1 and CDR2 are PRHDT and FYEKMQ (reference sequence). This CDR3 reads CASSPSGATLGEQYF. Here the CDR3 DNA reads TGTGCCAGCAGCCCCAGTGGGGCCACCCTCGGCGAGCAGTACTTC.

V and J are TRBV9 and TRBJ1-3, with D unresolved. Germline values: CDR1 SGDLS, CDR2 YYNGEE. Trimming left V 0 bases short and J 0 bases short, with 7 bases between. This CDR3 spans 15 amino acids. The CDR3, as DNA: TGTGCCAGCAGCGTAGGACCCGACTCTGGAAACACCATATATTTT. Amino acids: CASSVGPDSGNTIYF.

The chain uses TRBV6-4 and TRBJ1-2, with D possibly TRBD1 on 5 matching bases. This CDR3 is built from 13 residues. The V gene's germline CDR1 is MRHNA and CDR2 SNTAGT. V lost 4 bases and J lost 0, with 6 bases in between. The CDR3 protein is CASSGDPNYGYTF. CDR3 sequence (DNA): TGTGCCAGCAGTGGGGACCCTAACTATGGCTACACCTTC.

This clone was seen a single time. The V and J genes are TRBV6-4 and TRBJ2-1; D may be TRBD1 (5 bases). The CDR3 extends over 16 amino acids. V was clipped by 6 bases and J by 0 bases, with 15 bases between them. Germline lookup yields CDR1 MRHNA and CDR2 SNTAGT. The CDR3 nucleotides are TGTGCCAGCAGAAAGACAGCGTCAAGCTCCTACAATGAGCAGTTCTTC. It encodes CASRKTASSSYNEQFF.

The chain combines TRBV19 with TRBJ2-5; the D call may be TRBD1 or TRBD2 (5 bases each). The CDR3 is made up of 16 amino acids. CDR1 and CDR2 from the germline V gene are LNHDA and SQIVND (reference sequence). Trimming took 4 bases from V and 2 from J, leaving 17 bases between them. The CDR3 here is CASSTGTPSTQETQYF. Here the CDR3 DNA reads TGTGCCAGTAGTACCGGGACCCCCAGCACTCAAGAGACCCAGTACTTC.

The CDR3 sequence is CASRRGADTEAFF. In nucleotides, the CDR3 is TGTGCCAGCAGGAGGGGGGCGGACACTGAAGCTTTCTTT. The chain is built from TRBV25-1 and TRBJ1-1; TRBD1 might be the D (6 bases). In germline, CDR1 is MGHDK, CDR2 SYGVNS. The CDR3 contains 13 residues. V lost 6 bases, J lost 3 bases, and 11 bases lay in between.

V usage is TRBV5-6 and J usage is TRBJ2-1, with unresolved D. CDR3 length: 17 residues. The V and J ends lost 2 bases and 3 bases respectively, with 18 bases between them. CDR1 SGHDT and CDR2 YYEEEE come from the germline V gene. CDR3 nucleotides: TGTGCCAGCAGCTTTCCTGCCCTCTCATCACTCTACAATGAGCAGTTCTTC. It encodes CASSFPALSSLYNEQFF.

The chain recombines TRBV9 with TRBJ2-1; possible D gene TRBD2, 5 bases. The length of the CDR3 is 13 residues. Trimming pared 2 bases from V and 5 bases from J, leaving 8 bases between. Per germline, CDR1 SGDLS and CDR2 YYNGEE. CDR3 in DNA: TGTGCCAGCAGCGTGAGCGGTAACAATGAGCAGTTCTTC. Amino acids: CASSVSGNNEQFF.